The rows below give T cell receptor beta chains drawn from one sample of a study of blood T cells in healthy people across ages. TCRdb reanalysed the 5' RACE reads using MiXCR and keeps one entry per CDR3 protein. The sample records hundreds of thousands of distinct CDR3 sequences, around three fifths being singletons. Sequencing used blood. These receptors all stem from a man aged 60 to 69 in good health. Each CDR3 is given with its conserved first and last residue. D genes are given only for firm matches. Clone sizes are given selectively: once, few, many, or a class where the clone is expanded.

CASSEDRGLRETQYF TGTGCCAGCAGTGAAGACAGGGGGCTTCGGGAGACCCAGTACTTC TRBV6-1 TRBD1 TRBJ2-5 -
CAISSGTSGVLQETQYF TGTGCCATCAGTTCCGGGACTAGCGGGGTACTTCAAGAGACCCAGTACTTC TRBV10-3 TRBD2 TRBJ2-5 -
CASSPQVLAGGYEQYF TGTGCCAGCAGCCCCCAAGTACTAGCGGGGGGCTACGAGCAGTACTTC TRBV12-3/TRBV12-4 TRBD2 TRBJ2-7 -
CASSPYTGEQYF TGTGCCAGCAGCCCTTACACAGGAGAGCAGTACTTC TRBV12-3/TRBV12-4 - TRBJ2-7 -
CASSPQRGRGTDTQYF TGTGCCAGCAGTCCCCAGCGGGGGCGGGGCACAGATACGCAGTATTTT TRBV6-6 TRBD2 TRBJ2-3 -
CASSLLAGGTHYNEQFF TGTGCCAGCAGCTTACTAGCGGGGGGGACCCATTACAATGAGCAGTTCTTC TRBV7-9 TRBD2 TRBJ2-1 few
CSARVRTTSGRANNVPTDTQYF TGCAGTGCTAGGGTGCGAACAACTAGCGGGAGGGCGAACAATGTTCCCACAGATACGCAGTATTTT TRBV20-1 TRBD2 TRBJ2-3 -
CASTLAVGNQPQHF TGTGCCAGCACCCTTGCCGTGGGCAATCAGCCCCAGCATTTT TRBV2 - TRBJ1-5 -
CSVVTGVGSYNEQFF TGCAGCGTGGTGACAGGGGTAGGCTCCTACAATGAGCAGTTCTTC TRBV29-1 TRBD1 TRBJ2-1 -
CSARAQGQGVTEAFF TGCAGTGCTAGAGCCCAGGGACAGGGGGTAACTGAAGCTTTCTTT TRBV20-1 TRBD1 TRBJ1-1 -
CSARAGYEQYF TGCAGTGCTAGAGCTGGCTACGAGCAGTACTTC TRBV20-1 - TRBJ2-7 many
CSVRQGANSPLHF TGCAGCGTTCGGCAGGGTGCGAATTCACCCCTCCACTTT TRBV29-1 - TRBJ1-6 -
CASSQQGGTEAFF TGTGCCAGCAGCCAACAGGGGGGAACTGAAGCTTTCTTT TRBV7-6 TRBD1 TRBJ1-1 -
CSALPPGVGEQYF TGCAGTGCCCTACCCCCAGGAGTGGGCGAGCAGTACTTC TRBV20-1 - TRBJ2-7 -
CASSPLGGYEQYF TGTGCCAGCAGCCCACTCGGTGGTTACGAGCAGTACTTC TRBV11-2 - TRBJ2-7 many
CASSHSPEGEKLFF TGTGCCAGCAGCCATTCCCCCGAGGGTGAAAAACTGTTTTTT TRBV3-1 - TRBJ1-4 -
CASSKEGPTGGSYGYTF TGTGCCAGCAGCAAAGAAGGTCCGACAGGGGGCAGCTATGGCTACACCTTC TRBV21-1 - TRBJ1-2 few
CASSLDLNDGLNNEQFF TGTGCCAGCAGCTTAGATTTAAACGACGGACTTAACAATGAGCAGTTCTTC TRBV11-2 - TRBJ2-1 few
CASSQDWVRASGWEKETQYF TGCGCCAGCAGCCAAGATTGGGTCAGGGCTAGCGGGTGGGAGAAGGAGACCCAGTACTTC TRBV4-1 TRBD2 TRBJ2-5 few
CASSGDSYGYTF TGTGCCAGCAGTGGTGACAGCTATGGCTACACCTTC TRBV2 - TRBJ1-2 -
CASSLGAGHSYQETQYF TGCGCCAGCAGCTTGGGGGCTGGACACTCGTACCAAGAGACCCAGTACTTC TRBV5-1 - TRBJ2-5 -
CASSQYPGASGYTF TGCGCCAGCAGCCAGTACCCAGGGGCTAGTGGCTACACCTTC TRBV4-1 - TRBJ1-2 -
CASSLYSSYNSPLHF TGTGCCAGCAGTTTATACTCGTCCTATAATTCACCCCTCCACTTT TRBV12-3/TRBV12-4 - TRBJ1-6 few
CASSYSAREDSEAFF TGTGCCAGCAGTTACTCGGCCAGGGAAGATTCTGAAGCTTTCTTT TRBV6-5 - TRBJ1-1 -
CASSVDPRRGTEAFF TGTGCCAGCAGCGTAGATCCCCGGCGGGGCACTGAAGCTTTCTTT TRBV9 - TRBJ1-1 few
CASRTPGQFGELFF TGTGCCAGCAGAACCCCGGGACAGTTCGGGGAGCTGTTTTTT TRBV6-6 TRBD1 TRBJ2-2 -
CSALGGGAEETQYF TGCAGTGCCCTAGGTGGGGGGGCTGAAGAGACCCAGTACTTC TRBV20-1 - TRBJ2-5 -
CATPLDTQYF TGTGCCACCCCCCTGGATACGCAGTATTTT TRBV24-1 - TRBJ2-3 -
CAIVTGRGETQYF TGTGCCATTGTGACCGGGAGGGGTGAGACCCAGTACTTC TRBV7-7 TRBD2 TRBJ2-5 -
CASSQEDPGQRSQYF TGCGCCAGCAGCCAAGAGGATCCGGGACAACGATCGCAGTACTTC TRBV4-1 - TRBJ2-4 few
CASSTGTGDRNTIYF TGTGCCAGCAGCACCGGGACAGGCGATCGAAACACCATATATTTT TRBV28 TRBD1 TRBJ1-3 once
CASSQVGEDGYTF TGTGCCAGCAGCCAAGTCGGAGAAGATGGCTACACCTTC TRBV16 - TRBJ1-2 -
CASRPGTQRRNEQYF TGTGCCAGCAGACCCGGGACACAACGTAGGAACGAGCAGTACTTC TRBV2 - TRBJ2-7 -
CASSTPWGNIQYF TGTGCCAGCAGTACGCCCTGGGGAAACATTCAGTACTTC TRBV12-3/TRBV12-4 - TRBJ2-4 -
CASSESSGGYNEQFF TGTGCCAGCAGTGAAAGTAGCGGGGGGTACAATGAGCAGTTCTTC TRBV6-1 TRBD2 TRBJ2-1 -
CASTAARGGGEQYF TGTGCCAGCACCGCGGCTCGGGGTGGAGGCGAGCAGTACTTC TRBV6-1 - TRBJ2-7 few
CAISGKRGSTDTQYF TGTGCCATCAGTGGTAAGCGGGGGAGCACAGATACGCAGTATTTT TRBV10-3 TRBD2 TRBJ2-3 -
CSANPGQGASYEQYF TGCAGTGCTAATCCGGGACAGGGGGCATCCTACGAGCAGTACTTC TRBV20-1 TRBD1 TRBJ2-7 -
CSAGGAAALAKNIQYF TGCAGTGCGGGCGGGGCGGCAGCCTTAGCCAAAAACATTCAGTACTTC TRBV20-1 - TRBJ2-4 once
CASTGTPTHNEQFF TGCGCCAGCACGGGGACCCCTACACACAATGAGCAGTTCTTC TRBV10-2 - TRBJ2-1 -
CASRGAPEAFF TGTGCCAGCAGAGGGGCTCCTGAAGCTTTCTTT TRBV2 - TRBJ1-1 -
CASSLWRGRMNTEAFF TGTGCCAGCAGTTTGTGGAGGGGGCGGATGAACACTGAAGCTTTCTTT TRBV12-3/TRBV12-4 TRBD1 TRBJ1-1 -
CASSQGLAGAPRSYNEQFF TGCGCCAGCAGCCAAGGGCTAGCGGGGGCCCCCCGCTCCTACAATGAGCAGTTCTTC TRBV4-1 TRBD2 TRBJ2-1 -
CASSQELYYEQYF TGTGCCAGCAGCCAAGAACTTTATTACGAGCAGTACTTC TRBV3-1 - TRBJ2-7 few
CASSSGTSYEQYF TGTGCCAGCAGTTCCGGGACTAGCTACGAGCAGTACTTC TRBV12-3/TRBV12-4 TRBD2 TRBJ2-7 few
CASSPSEYEQYF TGTGCCAGCTCACCATCCGAATACGAGCAGTACTTC TRBV18 - TRBJ2-7 few
CASSQGASRAYEQYF TGTGCCAGCAGCCAAGGGGCTAGCAGGGCGTACGAGCAGTACTTC TRBV3-1 - TRBJ2-7 -
CASSFGHNNHGYTF TGTGCCAGCAGTTTTGGGCACAATAACCATGGCTACACCTTC TRBV12-3/TRBV12-4 - TRBJ1-2 -
CASGSGNTDTQYF TGTGCCAGCGGCTCCGGTAACACAGATACGCAGTATTTT TRBV11-2 - TRBJ2-3 few
CASSSPGQGGQGYTF TGTGCCAGCAGTTCCCCGGGACAGGGAGGACAGGGCTACACCTTC TRBV27 TRBD1 TRBJ1-2 -
CASSFSRQGTERGYTF TGCGCCAGCAGCTTTAGTCGACAGGGAACGGAGCGAGGCTACACCTTC TRBV5-1 TRBD1 TRBJ1-2 once
CSAKGLAGLNEQFF TGCAGTGCTAAGGGACTAGCGGGGCTCAATGAGCAGTTCTTC TRBV20-1 TRBD2 TRBJ2-1 -
CASSYPGTNNEQYF TGTGCCAGCAGTTACCCTGGGACAAACAATGAGCAGTACTTC TRBV6-6 - TRBJ2-5 -
CSDHAGQAPGETQYF TGCAGCGATCACGCGGGACAGGCCCCGGGGGAGACCCAGTACTTC TRBV29-1 TRBD1 TRBJ2-5 once
CASSLDGGSGQPQHF TGTGCCAGCAGCTTAGACGGGGGCTCGGGTCAGCCCCAGCATTTT TRBV7-2 - TRBJ1-5 few
CASSLDRGIAQYF TGTGCCAGCAGCTTAGACAGGGGGATCGCCCAGTACTTC TRBV7-2 TRBD1 TRBJ2-5 many